The rows below give T cell receptor beta chains drawn from one sample of a study of identical twins. MiXCR, run by TCRdb on the 5' RACE reads, gives a single entry per CDR3 protein. The data show 450,000 or so distinct CDR3 sequences, roughly 26% seen once. These same records also appear under a second study, on T cells expressing NK-cell markers.

The sequencing input was CD4+ T cells sorted from blood. The receptors here all came from a woman aged 18-29 years in good health. Both conserved end residues are part of each CDR3. D genes are given only for firm matches. Only some rows state a clone size, as once, few, many or a class for expanded clones.

TRBJ1-1,TRBD1,-,TRBV5-1,CASKQGVLDTEAFF,TGCGCCAGCAAACAGGGGGTCTTGGACACTGAAGCTTTCTTT
TRBJ2-1,-,-,TRBV10-3,CAIRSIGNNEQFF,TGTGCCATCAGAAGTATAGGGAACAATGAGCAGTTCTTC
TRBJ1-2,TRBD1,-,TRBV5-1,CASSLRRGDYGYTF,TGCGCCAGCAGCTTGCGCAGGGGGGACTATGGCTACACCTTC
TRBJ2-4,-,-,TRBV14,CASSQVGFKNIQYF,TGTGCCAGCAGCCAAGTTGGCTTCAAAAACATTCAGTACTTC
TRBJ1-1,-,-,TRBV2,CASSDRGGGTEAFF,TGTGCCAGCAGTGACAGGGGAGGGGGCACTGAAGCTTTCTTT
TRBJ1-1,-,-,TRBV29-1,CSPLGLNTEAFF,TGCAGCCCCTTGGGGTTGAACACTGAAGCTTTCTTT
TRBJ2-3,-,few,TRBV12-3/TRBV12-4,CASSPGPGTDTQYF,TGTGCCAGCAGTCCGGGACCGGGCACAGATACGCAGTATTTT
TRBJ2-3,-,few,TRBV7-2,CASSSGRPTDTQYF,TGTGCCAGCAGCTCCGGACGGCCAACAGATACGCAGTATTTT
TRBJ2-7,-,few,TRBV20-1,CSVRWAFARGQYF,TGCAGTGTAAGGTGGGCATTCGCCCGCGGGCAGTACTTC
TRBJ2-1,-,once,TRBV12-3/TRBV12-4,CASGPYRLTYNEQFF,TGTGCCAGCGGCCCCTACCGGCTAACCTACAATGAGCAGTTCTTC
TRBJ2-1,TRBD1,-,TRBV20-1,CSAFRTGRLYNEQFF,TGCAGTGCTTTTCGGACAGGGAGATTATACAATGAGCAGTTCTTC
TRBJ2-7,-,-,TRBV3-1,CASTLKAANYEQYF,TGTGCCAGCACCCTCAAGGCAGCGAATTACGAGCAGTACTTC
TRBJ2-1,TRBD1,few,TRBV20-1,CSARPRTGKNEQFF,TGCAGTGCTAGACCCCGGACAGGGAAGAATGAGCAGTTCTTC
TRBJ2-7,-,-,TRBV15,CATSRDRDYEQYF,TGTGCCACCAGCAGGGACAGAGACTACGAGCAGTACTTC
TRBJ2-1,-,few,TRBV6-1,CASWSLAYNEQFF,TGTGCCAGCTGGAGTCTAGCCTACAATGAGCAGTTCTTC
TRBJ1-1,TRBD1,-,TRBV5-1,CASSTGQGRGAEAFF,TGCGCCAGCAGCACCGGACAGGGAAGAGGGGCAGAAGCTTTCTTT
TRBJ1-3,-,-,TRBV28,CASIGNTIYF,TGTGCCAGCATCGGAAACACCATATATTTT
TRBJ2-3,-,-,TRBV6-2/TRBV6-3,CASSYGLGGTDTQYF,TGTGCCAGCAGTTACGGCCTAGGGGGCACAGATACGCAGTATTTT
TRBJ2-3,-,few,TRBV20-1,CSARDPITGDTQYF,TGCAGTGCTAGAGACCCTATTACGGGGGATACGCAGTATTTT
TRBJ1-1,TRBD1,-,TRBV20-1,CSAPHGTGNTEAFF,TGCAGTGCGCCTCATGGGACAGGGAACACTGAAGCTTTCTTT
TRBJ1-1,-,-,TRBV4-3,CASSHVGGDTEAFF,TGCGCCAGCAGCCACGTGGGGGGAGACACTGAAGCTTTCTTT
TRBJ2-1,-,few,TRBV20-1,CSGRPFSSYNEQFF,TGCAGTGGTAGACCGTTCAGCTCCTACAATGAGCAGTTCTTC
TRBJ1-2,-,-,TRBV11-1,CASSSSPGQGIRNYGYTF,TGTGCCAGCAGCTCTTCCCCGGGACAAGGAATTCGTAACTATGGCTACACCTTC